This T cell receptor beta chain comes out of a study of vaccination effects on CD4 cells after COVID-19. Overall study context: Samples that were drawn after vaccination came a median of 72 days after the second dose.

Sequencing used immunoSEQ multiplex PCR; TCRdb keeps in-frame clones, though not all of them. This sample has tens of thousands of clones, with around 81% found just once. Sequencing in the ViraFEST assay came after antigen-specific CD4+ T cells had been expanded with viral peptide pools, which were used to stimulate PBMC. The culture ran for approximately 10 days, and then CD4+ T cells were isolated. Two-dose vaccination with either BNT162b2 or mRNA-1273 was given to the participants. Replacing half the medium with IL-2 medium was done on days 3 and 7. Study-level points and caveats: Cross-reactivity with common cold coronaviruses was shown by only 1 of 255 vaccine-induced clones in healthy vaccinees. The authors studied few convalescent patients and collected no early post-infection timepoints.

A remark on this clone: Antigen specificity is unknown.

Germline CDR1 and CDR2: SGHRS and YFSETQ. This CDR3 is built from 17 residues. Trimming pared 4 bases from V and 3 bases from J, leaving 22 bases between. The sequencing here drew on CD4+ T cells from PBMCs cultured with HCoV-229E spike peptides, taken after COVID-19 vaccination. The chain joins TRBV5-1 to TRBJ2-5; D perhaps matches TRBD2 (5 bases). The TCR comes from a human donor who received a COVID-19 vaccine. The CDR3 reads CASSPTLDSRREETQYF. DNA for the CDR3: TGCGCCAGCAGCCCAACGCTGGACTCCCGAAGGGAAGAGACCCAGTACTTC.